The 15 T cell receptor beta chains below come from one sample, sequenced in a study of blood T cells in healthy people across ages. Then a second PCR, running about 6 to 11 cycles, was carried out with a sample-barcoded 5' primer and a J-beta primer mix. Using its own MiXCR run on the 5' RACE reads, TCRdb lists one record per CDR3 protein. This table has 1.5 million to 2 million distinct CDR3 sequences, roughly 27% appearing once. Sequenced sample: blood. These receptors were taken from a woman younger than 45 in good health.

The table lists this clonotype with a few counts. The CDR3 DNA follows: TGCGCCAGCAGCTTGGGGGACAGGGGGCCCGTCTCCTACGAGCAGTACTTC. The encoded protein is CASSLGDRGPVSYEQYF. V is TRBV5-1 and J is TRBJ2-7; TRBD1 agrees at 12 bases. V shed 0 bases, J shed 0 bases, and the junction held 4 bases outside the gene matches. This CDR3 region has 17 residues. The V gene's germline CDR1 is SGHRS and CDR2 YFSETQ. Combining the CDR3 with reference TRBV5-1 and TRBJ2-7 gives the whole variable domain KAGVTQTPRYLIKTRGQQVTLSCSPISGHRSVSWYQQTPGQGLQFLFEYFSETQRNKGNFPGRFSGRQFSNSRSEMNVSTLELGDSALYLCASSLGDRGPVSYEQYFGPGTRLTVT.

This clonotype turned up a few times. The rearrangement uses TRBV5-1 and TRBJ2-1, with no clear D. Germline values: CDR1 SGHRS, CDR2 YFSETQ. CDR3 size: 13 residues. V lost 4 bases and J lost 6, with 11 bases in between. The CDR3 protein is CASSAYNRNEQFF. The CDR3 DNA reads as TGCGCCAGCAGCGCCTACAACCGCAATGAGCAGTTCTTC.

V and J are TRBV12-3 or TRBV12-4 and TRBJ2-1; perhaps D is TRBD1 or TRBD2 (5 bases each). The CDR3 is 13 residues long. V lost 2 bases, J lost 12 bases, and 14 bases lay in between. The CDR3 loop reads CASSLRRDDVQFF. The DNA of the CDR3 is TGTGCCAGCAGTTTAAGACGGGACGATGTGCAGTTCTTC.

This clonotype has at least ten counts. The chain uses TRBV12-3 or TRBV12-4 and TRBJ2-5; 9 bases align to TRBD1. V lost 4 bases to trimming and J lost 1 base; unmatched junction nucleotides: 4. The CDR3 consists of 15 residues. Here the CDR3 reads CASSSQTGGQETQYF. The CDR3 DNA reads TGTGCCAGCAGTTCGCAGACAGGGGGCCAAGAGACCCAGTACTTC.

The count of this clonotype is one. The V gene is TRBV3-1, the J gene TRBJ2-5, with D tentatively TRBD2 (7 bases). There are 16 residues in the CDR3. Germline V gene data show CDR1 as LGHDT and CDR2 as YNNKEL (reference sequence). V was trimmed by 4 bases and J by 1 base, leaving 16 bases between them. Here the CDR3 reads CASSPHAGGLQETQYF. CDR3 coding DNA: TGTGCCAGCAGCCCTCACGCCGGGGGGCTCCAAGAGACCCAGTACTTC.

The chain recombines TRBV30 with TRBJ2-3; 10 nucleotides agree with TRBD2. Germline-derived CDR1 and CDR2 are GTSNPN and SVGIG (reference sequence). The CDR3 totals 14 residues. V dropped 1 base and J dropped 4; count of bases not matched to a gene: 2. For the CDR3, the DNA is TGTGCCTGGAGTGGGGGGACTAGCGCAGATACGCAGTATTTT. This encodes CAWSGGTSADTQYF.

This clonotype was recorded many times. This rearrangement joins TRBV14 to TRBJ2-7; D may be TRBD1 (6 bases). Trimming took 0 bases from V and 2 from J, leaving 11 bases between them. The CDR3 is 15 amino acids. Germline assignment: CDR1 SGHDN and CDR2 FVKESK. The CDR3 DNA reads TGTGCCAGCAGCCAAGAAGGCAGGGGAGCCTACGAGCAGTACTTC. Encoded protein: CASSQEGRGAYEQYF.

This clonotype turned up a few times. The chain has TRBV5-5 and TRBJ2-5; the D is unclear. Deletions cut 2 bases from V and 1 base from J, with 9 bases between. The germline V gene has CDR1 SGHKS and CDR2 YYEKEE (reference sequence). This CDR3 is built from 14 residues. DNA for the CDR3: TGTGCCAGCAGCTTCCTGAGGTCCCAAGAGACCCAGTACTTC. Translating it yields CASSFLRSQETQYF.

This clonotype was observed many times. The chain carries TRBV20-1 and TRBJ2-1; 9 bases align to TRBD2. The CDR3 is 11 amino acids. Germline V gene data show CDR1 as DFQATT and CDR2 as SNEGSKA (reference sequence). Trimming took 5 bases from V and 13 from J; bases not matched to a gene: 6. In DNA, the CDR3 is TGCAGTGCTCAGCGGGAGGCCACACAGTTCTTC. Residues: CSAQREATQFF.

With respect to this clonotype: At one of its ends the junction is not consistent with the germline gene, which may arise from a read error. The V and J genes are TRBV20-1 and TRBJ2-1, with 9 nucleotides matching TRBD2. The V gene's germline CDR1 is DFQATT and CDR2 SNEGSKA (reference sequence). This CDR3 spans 14 amino acids. CDR3 amino acids: CSASRREGINERFF. CDR3 nucleotides: TGCAGTGCTAGCCGGCGGGAGGGCATCAATGAGCGGTTCTTC.

The table lists this clonotype with a few counts. V is TRBV6-6 and J is TRBJ1-1, with D unclear. CDR1 is MNHNY, CDR2 SVGAGI, per germline (reference sequence). This CDR3 spans 12 amino acids. Trimming left V 5 bases short and J 6 bases short, with 10 bases between. In DNA form, the CDR3 reads TGTGCCAGCAGTCCCCACACGGCTGAAGCTTTCTTT. Encoded protein: CASSPHTAEAFF.

This clonotype was detected a few times. V is TRBV2 and J is TRBJ2-3; TRBD2 is a possible D gene (5 bases). V was clipped by 3 bases and J by 0 bases, with 10 bases between them. In germline, CDR1 is SNHLY, CDR2 FYNNEI. The CDR3 runs to 15 residues. The CDR3, as DNA: TGTGCCAGCAGTGACGTGGGCGGGAGCACAGATACGCAGTATTTT. Amino acids: CASSDVGGSTDTQYF.

This clonotype was found a few times. The CDR3 spells CASSLPGTENSPLHF. The DNA for the CDR3 is TGCGCCAGCAGCTTACCCGGGACAGAAAATTCACCCCTCCACTTT. The chain recombines TRBV5-1 with TRBJ1-6; TRBD1 aligns across 7 bases. V shed 2 bases and J 7 bases; nucleotides not matched to a gene: 6. There are 15 residues in the CDR3. Germline V lookup: CDR1 SGHRS, CDR2 YFSETQ.

V and J are TRBV24-1 and TRBJ2-1, with TRBD2 matching over 8 bases. Losses at the gene ends were 5 bases for V and 8 bases for J; bases not matched to a gene: 13. Germline CDR1 and CDR2: KGHDR and SFDVKD. The CDR3 consists of 16 residues. This CDR3 reads CATSGKREHYNDEQFF. The DNA of the CDR3 is TGTGCCACCAGTGGCAAGCGGGAGCACTACAATGATGAGCAGTTCTTC.

V usage is TRBV7-9 and J usage is TRBJ2-5, with D possibly TRBD2 on 5 matching bases. The CDR3 totals 11 residues. The V and J ends lost 3 bases and 11 bases respectively, with 10 bases between them. CDR1 is SEHNR and CDR2 is FQNEAQ in the germline V gene (reference sequence). This CDR3 is CASSFQEEQYF. The CDR3 DNA is TGTGCCAGCAGCTTTCAGGAGGAGCAGTACTTC.